This TCR beta chain was identified during a study of identical twins. Only a few counts were recorded for this clonotype. V lost 0 bases and J lost 0, with 9 bases in between. Germline lookup yields CDR1 DFQATT and CDR2 SNEGSKA (reference sequence). This CDR3 has 15 residues. TCRdb itself ran the 5' RACE reads through MiXCR, one entry per CDR3 protein. The sample shows roughly 280,000 distinct CDR3 sequences, roughly 8.6% of them seen only once. This sample also belongs to another study, concerning yellow fever vaccine responses in identical twins. That study adds: Reportedly, the T cell response mounted by twins to vaccine seemed partly convergent, partly personalized.

This receptor was taken from a woman aged 18-29 years in good health. Sequencing used CD8+ T cells sorted from blood. This chain links TRBV20-1 with TRBJ2-1; D uncertain. This CDR3 is CSAREGGNSYNEQFF. The DNA of the CDR3 is TGCAGTGCTAGAGAGGGCGGCAACTCCTACAATGAGCAGTTCTTC.